This TCR beta chain was captured in a study of PD-1 blockade in classical Hodgkin lymphoma. At the level of the study: Treatment was intravenous nivolumab, 3 mg/kg every 2 weeks, until progression.

Assay: immunoSEQ multiplex PCR; the TCRdb copy retains only in-frame clones and omits some. The repertoire holds tens of thousands of clones, with 89% as singletons. The CDR3 is made up of 12 amino acids. V gave up 0 bases and J gave up 7 bases, with 6 bases separating them. CDR1 and CDR2 from the germline V gene are MGHRA and YSYEKL. Relapses following autologous stem cell transplantation were seen in all patients, with brentuximab vedotin exposure varying. The study recorded best responses of complete response, partial response or progressive disease. This clone was seen more than once but under ten times. The antigen is not known. Study findings and constraints: It was CD4+ TCR diversity, not CD8+, that rose significantly by C4D1. Baseline diversity in complete responders resembled that of newly diagnosed patients.

The V call is TRBV4-1, the J call TRBJ2-5; no definite D call. This sequence originates from a human donor with classical Hodgkin lymphoma. The material sequenced was peripheral blood mononuclear cells (PBMCs), taken before the second cycle of nivolumab. CDR3 nucleotide sequence: TGCGCCAGCAGCCAAGATAGGCGGACCCAGTACTTC. It yields the protein CASSQDRRTQYF.